One sample yielded the 14 T cell receptor beta chains listed below, sequenced in a study of regulatory T cells. Amplification used 52 TRBV primers and 13 TRBJ primers. Sequenced by immunoSEQ multiplex PCR; TCRdb stores in-frame clones only, minus some. The profile shows roughly 15,000 clones, about 92% of them singletons. Sample: CD8+ T cells sorted from blood. The source is a person aged 18-30 years with CD3G deficiency.

The V and J genes are TRBV30 and TRBJ1-1; a weak D match, TRBD1 (6 bases). The V gene's germline CDR1 is GTSNPN and CDR2 SVGIG (reference sequence). V was pared by 0 bases and J by 10 bases, with 24 bases between. CDR3 length equals 16 residues. The CDR3 spells CAWSVRTVSRPSPAFF. The CDR3 DNA follows: TGTGCCTGGAGTGTACGGACAGTGAGTAGGCCTTCCCCAGCTTTCTTT. Looking up the rest from reference TRBV30 and TRBJ1-1 gives the full variable domain: SQTIHQWPATLVQPVGSPLSLECTVEGTSNPNLYWYRQAAGRGLQLLFYSVGIGQISSEVPQNLSASRPQDRQFILSSKKLLLSDSGFYLCAWSVRTVSRPSPAFFGQGTRLTVV.

The chain combines TRBV7-3 with TRBJ1-1, with D unresolved. Germline V lookup: CDR1 SGHTA, CDR2 FQGTGA. The CDR3 length is 13 residues. Trimming pared 1 base from V and 3 bases from J, leaving 6 bases between. The chain's CDR3 is CASSLRSDTEAFF. The CDR3 DNA sequence: TGTGCCAGCAGCTTAAGGTCGGACACTGAAGCTTTCTTT.

V is TRBV27 and J is TRBJ2-5; D is perhaps TRBD1 (5 bases). The germline V and J ends were trimmed by 0 bases and 2 bases, with 7 bases remaining between them. The germline CDR1 and CDR2 sequences are MNHEY and SMNVEV (reference sequence). CDR3 length equals 14 residues. The CDR3 loop reads CASSLSGAQETQYF. The CDR3 DNA follows: TGTGCCAGCAGTTTATCAGGGGCACAAGAGACCCAGTACTTC.

V and J are TRBV9 and TRBJ2-3; no clear D gene. Germline V CDR1 and CDR2: SGDLS, YYNGEE. V was cut by 0 bases and J by 0 bases, with 8 bases left in between. The length of the CDR3 is 15 residues. For the CDR3, the DNA is TGTGCCAGCAGCGTAGTAGCCCGCAGCACAGATACGCAGTATTTT. Protein sequence: CASSVVARSTDTQYF.

The gene calls are TRBV15 and TRBJ2-7, with D possibly being TRBD2 (6 bases). CDR1 and CDR2 from the germline V gene are LNHNV and YYDKDF (reference sequence). With 8 bases removed from V and 3 bases from J, the gap between germline ends came to 14 bases. CDR3 size: 13 residues. The chain's CDR3 is CATSLPGVYEQYF. The CDR3 DNA reads TGTGCCACCTCGCTGCCGGGGGTCTACGAGCAGTACTTC.

The J gene is TRBJ2-7, the V gene TRBV11-2, with no clear D. The CDR3 spans 11 residues. V dropped 5 bases and J dropped 0 bases, with 2 bases sitting between them. In germline, CDR1 is SGHAT, CDR2 FQNNGV. The CDR3 is CASSTSYEQYF. CDR3 in DNA: TGTGCCAGCAGCACCTCCTACGAGCAGTACTTC.

The chain joins TRBV4-1 to TRBJ1-6; a weak D match, TRBD1 (5 bases). The germline V and J ends were trimmed by 0 bases and 7 bases, with 10 bases remaining between them. Looked up from germline, CDR1 is MGHRA and CDR2 is YSYEKL. The CDR3 has 15 residues. DNA for the CDR3: TGCGCCAGCAGCCAAGAAGGTGGGGGGAATTCACCCCTCCACTTT. It yields the protein CASSQEGGGNSPLHF.

V usage is TRBV28 and J usage is TRBJ2-7; no clear D. Germline CDR1 reads MDHEN; CDR2 reads SYDVKM. Trimming removed 0 bases at V and 6 bases at J, with 18 bases between. This CDR3 contains 16 residues. This CDR3 is CASSLWRAMSDREQYF. CDR3 nucleotides: TGTGCCAGCAGTTTATGGCGAGCAATGTCCGACCGCGAGCAGTACTTC.

This chain joins TRBV30 and TRBJ1-6, with 9 bases that match TRBD1. The CDR3 sequence is 16 residues long. Per the germline V gene, CDR1 is GTSNPN and CDR2 is SVGIG (reference sequence). J lost 2 bases, V lost 5 bases, and 7 bases had no gene match. Here the CDR3 reads CAWAGQGKTYNSPLHF. The CDR3 DNA reads TGTGCCTGGGCGGGACAGGGAAAAACCTATAATTCACCCCTCCACTTT.

In DNA form, the CDR3 reads TGTGCCATCAGTGTTATGGACAGGGAGGCAGGGTCTGGAAACACCATATATTTT. Protein product: CAISVMDREAGSGNTIYF. The rearrangement joins TRBV10-3 to TRBJ1-3, with 8 bases fitting TRBD1. CDR3 length: 18 amino acids. CDR1 and CDR2 from the germline V gene are ENHRY and SYGVKD. V lost 4 bases, J lost 1 base, and 12 bases stayed unmatched.

In regard to this clone: The sample holds other DNA sequences that translate to the same CDR3. The chain combines TRBV5-1 with TRBJ1-1; D remains unclear. This CDR3 has 13 residues. Germline-derived CDR1 and CDR2 are SGHRS and YFSETQ. Trimming stripped 2 bases from V and 0 bases from J, with 5 bases between. CDR3: CASSLTLNTEAFF. In DNA form, the CDR3 reads TGCGCCAGCAGCTTAACACTGAACACTGAAGCTTTCTTT. Full variable domain (rest looked up from reference TRBV5-1 and TRBJ1-1): KAGVTQTPRYLIKTRGQQVTLSCSPISGHRSVSWYQQTPGQGLQFLFEYFSETQRNKGNFPGRFSGRQFSNSRSEMNVSTLELGDSALYLCASSLTLNTEAFFGQGTRLTVV.

The genes are TRBV10-3 and TRBJ2-7; D call uncertain. The V and J ends lost 0 bases and 0 bases respectively, with 6 bases between them. The CDR3 is 14 amino acids. Germline values: CDR1 ENHRY, CDR2 SYGVKD. DNA for the CDR3: TGTGCCATCAGTGAGTCTGATCCCTCCTACGAGCAGTACTTC. Amino acid sequence: CAISESDPSYEQYF.

This rearrangement joins TRBV11-2 to TRBJ2-7, with D hard to call. The CDR3 totals 15 residues. V was clipped by 0 bases and J by 0 bases, with 9 bases between them. Looked up from germline, CDR1 is SGHAT and CDR2 is FQNNGV. The CDR3 spells CASSLDPGFSYEQYF. The CDR3 bases are TGTGCCAGCAGCTTAGACCCCGGGTTCTCCTACGAGCAGTACTTC. The complete variable domain, with remaining parts taken from reference TRBV11-2 and TRBJ2-7, reads EAGVAQSPRYKIIEKRQSVAFWCNPISGHATLYWYQQILGQGPKLLIQFQNNGVVDDSQLPKDRFSAERLKGVDSTLKIQPAKLEDSAVYLCASSLDPGFSYEQYFGPGTRLTVT.

This clone has only a few counts. V gene TRBV6-5 combines with J gene TRBJ1-2; D unclear. The germline V gene has CDR1 MNHEY and CDR2 SVGAGI. Trimming left V 4 bases short and J 4 bases short, with 7 bases between. The CDR3 consists of 12 residues. CDR3 bases: TGTGCCAGCAGTTCCAGTCCCTATGGCTACACCTTC. Its protein is CASSSSPYGYTF.